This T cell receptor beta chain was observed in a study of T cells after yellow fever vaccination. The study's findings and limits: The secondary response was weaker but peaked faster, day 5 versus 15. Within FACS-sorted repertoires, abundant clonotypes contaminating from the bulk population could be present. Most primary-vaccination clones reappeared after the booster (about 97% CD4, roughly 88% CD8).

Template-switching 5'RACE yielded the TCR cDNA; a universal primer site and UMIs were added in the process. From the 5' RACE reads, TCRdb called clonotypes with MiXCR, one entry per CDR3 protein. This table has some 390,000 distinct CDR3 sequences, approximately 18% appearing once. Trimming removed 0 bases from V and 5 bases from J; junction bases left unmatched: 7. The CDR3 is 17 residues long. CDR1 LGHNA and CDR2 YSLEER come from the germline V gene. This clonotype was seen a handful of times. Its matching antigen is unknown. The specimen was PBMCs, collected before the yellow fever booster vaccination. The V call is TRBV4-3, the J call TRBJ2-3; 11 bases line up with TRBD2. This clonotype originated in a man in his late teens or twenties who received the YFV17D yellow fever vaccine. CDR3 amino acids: CASSQERWLAGGDTQYF. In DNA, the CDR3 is TGCGCCAGCAGCCAAGAGCGGTGGCTAGCGGGGGGAGATACGCAGTATTTT.